A selection of T cell receptor beta chains follows, all from one sample in a study of blood T cell repertoires in COVID-19. Libraries were prepared by immunoSEQ multiplex PCR; TCRdb keeps only in-frame clonotypes and omits some of them. The data hold fewer than 200,000 clones, with 88% observed a single time. The sample taken for sequencing was peripheral blood. These receptor sequences come from a middle-aged man who had recovered from COVID-19. Both conserved end residues are part of each CDR3. The order of the fields is V gene, J gene, D gene, CDR3 protein, CDR3 DNA. D genes are given only for firm matches.

V gene: TRBV15; J gene: TRBJ2-7; D gene: TRBD1; CDR3 protein: CATSTAGTGGPYEQYF; CDR3 DNA: TGTGCCACCAGCACAGCCGGGACAGGGGGCCCCTACGAGCAGTACTTC
V gene: TRBV5-4; J gene: TRBJ2-7; D gene: -; CDR3 protein: CASSPGAYEQYF; CDR3 DNA: TGTGCCAGCAGCCCCGGGGCCTACGAGCAGTACTTC
V gene: TRBV5-1; J gene: TRBJ2-5; D gene: -; CDR3 protein: CASSLALQETQYF; CDR3 DNA: TGCGCCAGCAGCTTGGCCCTCCAAGAGACCCAGTACTTC
V gene: TRBV4-2; J gene: TRBJ2-7; D gene: -; CDR3 protein: CASSQAGQSYEQYF; CDR3 DNA: TGTGCCAGCAGCCAGGCCGGACAGTCCTACGAGCAGTACTTC
V gene: TRBV4-1; J gene: TRBJ2-1; D gene: TRBD1; CDR3 protein: CASSQTPSRGPYNEQFF; CDR3 DNA: TGCGCCAGCAGCCAGACCCCGAGCAGGGGGCCATACAATGAGCAGTTCTTC
V gene: TRBV7-2; J gene: TRBJ2-6; D gene: -; CDR3 protein: CASSAPSGANVLTF; CDR3 DNA: TGTGCCAGCAGTGCGCCCTCTGGGGCCAACGTCCTGACTTTC
V gene: TRBV7-2; J gene: TRBJ1-1; D gene: TRBD1; CDR3 protein: CASSSGQGATEAFF; CDR3 DNA: TGTGCCAGCAGCTCGGGACAGGGGGCGACTGAAGCTTTCTTT
V gene: TRBV27; J gene: TRBJ1-5; D gene: -; CDR3 protein: CASSGAGGVNQPQHF; CDR3 DNA: TGTGCCAGCAGTGGGGCGGGGGGAGTCAATCAGCCCCAGCATTTT
V gene: TRBV3-1/TRBV3-2; J gene: TRBJ2-2; D gene: TRBD2; CDR3 protein: CASSRTDWAGAGELFF; CDR3 DNA: TGTGCCAGCAGCAGAACGGACTGGGCGGGGGCCGGGGAGCTGTTTTTT
V gene: TRBV10-2; J gene: TRBJ2-7; D gene: -; CDR3 protein: CASSEAAYEQYF; CDR3 DNA: TGCGCCAGCAGTGAGGCAGCCTACGAGCAGTACTTC
V gene: TRBV28; J gene: TRBJ1-5; D gene: TRBD1; CDR3 protein: CFAGGADQPQHF; CDR3 DNA: TGTTTCGCAGGGGGCGCGGATCAGCCCCAGCATTTT
V gene: TRBV9; J gene: TRBJ2-3; D gene: -; CDR3 protein: CASSVGPLSTDTQYF; CDR3 DNA: TGTGCCAGCAGCGTAGGGCCACTAAGCACAGATACGCAGTATTTT
V gene: TRBV10-3; J gene: TRBJ2-5; D gene: TRBD2; CDR3 protein: CAIRSSGNQETQYF; CDR3 DNA: TGTGCCATCAGGTCTAGCGGGAACCAAGAGACCCAGTACTTC
V gene: TRBV2; J gene: TRBJ2-1; D gene: TRBD2; CDR3 protein: CASSTLAGVGEQFF; CDR3 DNA: TGTGCCAGCAGTACCCTAGCGGGAGTGGGTGAGCAGTTCTTC
V gene: TRBV6-5; J gene: TRBJ2-7; D gene: TRBD2; CDR3 protein: CASSYGKGGPNEQYF; CDR3 DNA: TGTGCCAGCAGTTACGGGAAGGGAGGGCCGAACGAGCAGTACTTC
V gene: TRBV28; J gene: TRBJ2-1; D gene: -; CDR3 protein: CASVSRYNEQFF; CDR3 DNA: TGTGCCAGCGTGAGCCGCTACAATGAGCAGTTCTTC
V gene: TRBV9; J gene: TRBJ2-7; D gene: -; CDR3 protein: CASSVTGGTYEQYF; CDR3 DNA: TGTGCCAGCAGCGTAACGGGGGGCACCTACGAGCAGTACTTC
V gene: TRBV5-4; J gene: TRBJ2-3; D gene: -; CDR3 protein: CASTQGRTDTQYF; CDR3 DNA: TGTGCCAGCACCCAGGGCCGCACAGATACGCAGTATTTT
V gene: TRBV11-2; J gene: TRBJ2-7; D gene: -; CDR3 protein: CASSRRQEPYEQYF; CDR3 DNA: TGTGCCAGCAGTCGTCGTCAGGAACCCTACGAGCAGTACTTC
V gene: TRBV28; J gene: TRBJ1-5; D gene: -; CDR3 protein: CASSLATGSNQPQHF; CDR3 DNA: TGTGCCAGCAGTTTAGCGACGGGTTCTAATCAGCCCCAGCATTTT
V gene: TRBV11-2; J gene: TRBJ1-2; D gene: TRBD1; CDR3 protein: CASSSGQGAYYGYTF; CDR3 DNA: TGTGCCAGCAGCTCGGGACAGGGGGCGTACTATGGCTACACCTTC
V gene: TRBV19; J gene: TRBJ1-5; D gene: -; CDR3 protein: CASSTLTVRSNQPQHF; CDR3 DNA: TGTGCCAGTAGTACGTTGACAGTACGAAGCAATCAGCCCCAGCATTTT